The 18 T cell receptor beta chains below were found in one sample sequenced in a study of blood T cell repertoires in COVID-19. Here immunoSEQ multiplex PCR was the method, and the copy in TCRdb shows in-frame clones only, minus some. This sample has 310,000 or so clones, with around 87% found just once. The material sequenced was PBMCs or T cells enriched from blood (not recorded which). The receptors were gathered from a woman younger than 35 with acute COVID-19.

The chain joins TRBV12-3 or TRBV12-4 to TRBJ1-1; perhaps TRBD1 as D (6 bases). The ends were cut back, 6 bases at V and 1 base at J, with 9 bases in the middle. The CDR3 consists of 13 residues. CDR3 loop: CASSSDRNTEAFF. The DNA for the CDR3 is TGTGCCAGCAGCTCGGACAGGAACACTGAAGCTTTCTTT.

CDR3 loop: CASSPMAGRREATEAFF. Written as DNA, the CDR3 is TGCGCCAGCAGCCCGATGGCGGGACGGAGGGAGGCCACTGAAGCTTTCTTT. This chain connects TRBV4-1 to TRBJ1-1, with D possibly TRBD1 on 5 matching bases. There are 17 residues in the CDR3. Germline values: CDR1 MGHRA, CDR2 YSYEKL. V shed 4 bases and J shed 4 bases, with 22 bases lying between them.

The rearrangement joins TRBV6-5 to TRBJ1-2; the D gene is possibly TRBD1 (5 bases). CDR3 length: 14 amino acids. Germline CDR1 MNHEY, CDR2 SVGAGI. Trimming stripped 2 bases from V and 7 bases from J, with 14 bases between. CDR3 DNA: TGTGCCAGCAGTTACCTCGGGCAGGGAGGTGGCTACACCTTC. Its protein product is CASSYLGQGGGYTF.

The rearrangement uses TRBV20-1 and TRBJ2-5; D is ambiguous. V was cut by 5 bases and J by 10 bases, with 11 bases left in between. CDR3 length: 10 residues. CDR1 DFQATT and CDR2 SNEGSKA come from the germline V gene (reference sequence). CDR3 DNA sequence: TGCAGTGCTTACAGACAAGACCAGTACTTC. Amino acid sequence: CSAYRQDQYF.

This sequence joins TRBV7-9 and TRBJ1-3; D is perhaps TRBD1 (6 bases). Germline V gene sequence: CDR1 SEHNR, CDR2 FQNEAQ (reference sequence). The CDR3 spans 17 residues. Trimming removed 5 bases from V and 2 bases from J, with 19 bases in between. CDR3 bases: TGTGCCAGCAGCCAACTCAGGGGACGGTCTCCTGGAAACACCATATATTTT. Translating gives CASSQLRGRSPGNTIYF. Variable domain in full (rest from reference TRBV7-9 and TRBJ1-3): DTGVSQNPRHKITKRGQNVTFRCDPISEHNRLYWYRQTLGQGPEFLTYFQNEAQLEKSRLLSDRFSAERPKGSFSTLEIQRTEQGDSAMYLCASSQLRGRSPGNTIYFGEGSWLTVV.

The V gene is TRBV30, the J gene TRBJ2-1, with 15 bases identical to TRBD2. CDR1 is GTSNPN and CDR2 is SVGIG in the germline V gene (reference sequence). J lost 0 bases, V lost 3 bases, and 9 bases had no gene match. This CDR3 has 19 amino acids. CDR3 sequence: CAWRRGLAGGPSSYNEQFF. The DNA of the CDR3 is TGTGCCTGGAGGCGCGGACTAGCGGGAGGGCCTAGCTCCTACAATGAGCAGTTCTTC.

This sequence joins TRBV15 and TRBJ2-7, with a weak D call TRBD1 (5 bases). Trimming shortened V by 1 base and J by 2 bases, and 12 bases separated the two germline ends. CDR1 is LNHNV and CDR2 is YYDKDF in the germline V gene (reference sequence). The CDR3 sequence is 15 residues long. The CDR3 DNA reads as TGTGCCACCAGCAGAGCTAGGGCAGGGACCTACGAGCAGTACTTC. Its protein is CATSRARAGTYEQYF.

This chain uses TRBV7-3 with TRBJ2-1; 12 bases are a match to TRBD2. V lost 5 bases and J lost 8; bases outside the gene matches: 7. From germline, CDR1 is SGHTA and CDR2 FQGTGA. CDR3 length: 15 amino acids. The CDR3 loop is CASSPRLAGVYEQFF. CDR3 nucleotide sequence: TGTGCCAGCAGCCCTAGACTAGCGGGAGTATATGAGCAGTTCTTC. Looking up the rest from reference TRBV7-3 and TRBJ2-1 gives the full variable domain: GAGVSQTPSNKVTEKGKYVELRCDPISGHTALYWYRQSLGQGPEFLIYFQGTGAADDSGLPNDRFFAVRPEGSVSTLKIQRTERGDSAVYLCASSPRLAGVYEQFFGPGTRLTVL.

The V call is TRBV9, the J call TRBJ1-1, with 10 bases lining up with TRBD1. Germline V gives CDR1 SGDLS, CDR2 YYNGEE. There are 15 residues in the CDR3. The junction had 4 bases not matched to a gene; V was cut back by 4 bases and J by 1 base. CDR3 in DNA: TGTGCCAGCAGCTCCCGGACAGGGGGGAACACTGAAGCTTTCTTT. It codes for CASSSRTGGNTEAFF. Supplemented by reference TRBV9 and TRBJ1-1, the full variable domain reads DSGVTQTPKHLITATGQRVTLRCSPRSGDLSVYWYQQSLDQGLQFLIQYYNGEERAKGNILERFSAQQFPDLHSELNLSSLELGDSALYFCASSSRTGGNTEAFFGQGTRLTVV.

V and J are TRBV6-1 and TRBJ1-3; the D gene is possibly TRBD1 (5 bases). Germline values: CDR1 MNHNS, CDR2 SASEGT. V was cut by 3 bases and J by 4 bases, with 7 bases left in between. There are 13 residues in the CDR3. The CDR3 DNA sequence: TGTGCCAGCAGTGACCAGGGAGGAAACACCATATATTTT. Translation: CASSDQGGNTIYF.

The V call is TRBV6-5, the J call TRBJ2-2; 9 bases map to TRBD1. Unmatched junction bases numbered 2, after V lost 5 bases and J lost 4 bases. The germline gives CDR1 MNHEY, CDR2 SVGAGI. This CDR3 is 14 amino acids long. The CDR3 sequence: CASSLDRGTGELFF. The CDR3 DNA reads as TGTGCCAGCAGTCTGGACAGGGGCACCGGGGAGCTGTTTTTT.

The chain couples TRBV5-1 to TRBJ2-5, with 7 bases fitting TRBD1. After removal of 1 base from V and 3 bases from J, the junction contained 12 bases not matched to a gene. CDR1 SGHRS and CDR2 YFSETQ come from the germline V gene. The CDR3 is 17 amino acids. CDR3 sequence reads: CASSLLERPRGKETQYF. The DNA of the CDR3 is TGCGCCAGCAGCTTGCTAGAGCGGCCCAGGGGGAAAGAGACCCAGTACTTC.

The count of this clone is one. The chain employs TRBV28 and TRBJ2-2, with 11 bases fitting TRBD2. CDR1 and CDR2 (germline): MDHEN, SYDVKM. The CDR3 contains 23 residues. V gave up 3 bases and J gave up 4 bases; unmatched junction bases: 25. The CDR3 is CASSFAVTGVRVLAGVGTGELFF. The CDR3 region has the DNA TGTGCCAGCAGTTTTGCGGTGACAGGGGTAAGGGTACTAGCGGGAGTAGGCACCGGGGAGCTGTTTTTT.

The genes are TRBV12-5 and TRBJ2-1; D ambiguous. The CDR3 contains 14 residues. The ends were cut back, 5 bases at V and 5 bases at J, with 13 bases in the middle. CDR1 and CDR2 (germline): LGHNT, FRNRAP. The DNA for the CDR3 is TGTGCTAGTGGTCCGAAAACACCAAACAATGAGCAGTTCTTC. Translated: CASGPKTPNNEQFF.

The chain combines TRBV9 with TRBJ2-7; 8 positions agree with TRBD1. V shed 0 bases and J 9 bases; nucleotides not matched to a gene: 5. CDR3 length equals 13 residues. Per the germline V gene, CDR1 is SGDLS and CDR2 is YYNGEE. The CDR3: CASSVGQGALQYF. CDR3 DNA sequence: TGTGCCAGCAGCGTAGGGCAGGGGGCTCTGCAGTACTTC.

The chain links TRBV6-6 to TRBJ2-7; D is perhaps TRBD2 (6 bases). The CDR3 contains 16 residues. V was cut by 6 bases and J by 7 bases, with 25 bases left in between. Germline CDR1 MNHNY, CDR2 SVGAGI (reference sequence). The CDR3 DNA reads TGTGCCAGCAGCCCACAAACGGGACTTCGACCGTGGGAGCAGTACTTC. Its protein is CASSPQTGLRPWEQYF.

CDR3 in amino acids: CASSPGSSYEQYF. The CDR3 DNA follows: TGTGCCAGCTCCCCGGGATCCTCCTACGAGCAGTACTTC. The J gene is TRBJ2-7, the V gene TRBV18, with D maybe TRBD2 (5 bases). V was shortened by 6 bases and J by 0 bases, with 9 bases between the two germline ends. CDR3 length: 13 residues. CDR1 is KGHSH, CDR2 LQKENI, per germline.

The chain uses TRBV19 and TRBJ1-5; no clear D gene. There are 18 residues in the CDR3. Germline V gene sequence: CDR1 LNHDA, CDR2 SQIVND (reference sequence). Trimming left V 1 base short and J 9 bases short, with 25 bases between. In nucleotides, the CDR3 is TGTGCCAGTAGTATAGGGGCAGGCATCAGGTCGTTCGTTGTGCCCCAGCATTTT. Translation: CASSIGAGIRSFVVPQHF.